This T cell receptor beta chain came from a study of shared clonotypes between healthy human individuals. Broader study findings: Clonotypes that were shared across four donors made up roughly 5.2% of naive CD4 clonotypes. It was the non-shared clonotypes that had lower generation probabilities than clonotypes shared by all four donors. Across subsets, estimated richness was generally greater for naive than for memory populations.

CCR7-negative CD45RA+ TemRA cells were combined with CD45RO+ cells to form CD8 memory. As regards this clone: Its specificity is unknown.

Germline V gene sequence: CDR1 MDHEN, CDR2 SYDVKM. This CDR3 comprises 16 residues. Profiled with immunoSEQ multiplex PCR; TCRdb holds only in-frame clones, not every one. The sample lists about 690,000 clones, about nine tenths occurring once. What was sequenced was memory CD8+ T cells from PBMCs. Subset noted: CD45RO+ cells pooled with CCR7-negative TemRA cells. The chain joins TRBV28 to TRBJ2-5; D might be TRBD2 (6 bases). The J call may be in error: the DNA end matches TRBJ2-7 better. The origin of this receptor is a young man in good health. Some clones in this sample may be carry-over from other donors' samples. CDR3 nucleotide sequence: TGTGCCAGCAGTTTGCTGGGGGGTCCCCTCTCCTACGAGCAGTACTTC. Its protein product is CASSLLGGPLSYEQYF.